Below are 14 T cell receptor beta chains sequenced from a single sample in a study of shared clonotypes between healthy human individuals. The repertoire was sequenced with immunoSEQ multiplex PCR; TCRdb's copy has only in-frame clones and lacks some. The table lists approximately 2.1 million clones, 85% to 95% of them singletons. The material sequenced was naive CD4+ T cells from PBMCs. Subset reported: CD45RA+ positively selected. These receptors originate from a man between 18 and 35 years old in good health. Some clones in this sample may be carry-over from other donors' samples.

The rearrangement links TRBV5-1 to TRBJ2-1; weak D call: TRBD2 (5 bases). CDR1 and CDR2 (germline): SGHRS, YFSETQ. V was pared by 3 bases and J by 0 bases, with 13 bases between. The CDR3 is made up of 16 amino acids. CDR3 nucleotides: TGCGCCAGCAGCTCCATACCGGGAAGCTCCTACAATGAGCAGTTCTTC. Translating gives CASSSIPGSSYNEQFF.

Written as DNA, the CDR3 is TGTGCCAGCACAAAGGCCGGCGGCTTTAGCTCCTACGAGCAGTACTTC. Amino acid sequence: CASTKAGGFSSYEQYF. The V gene is TRBV19, the J gene TRBJ2-7; D is unclear. Trimming cost V 9 bases and J 0 bases, with 21 bases left between them. This CDR3 is 16 amino acids long. CDR1 LNHDA and CDR2 SQIVND come from the germline V gene (reference sequence).

The chain recombines TRBV29-1 with TRBJ2-7; D gene ambiguous. The germline V gene encodes CDR1 SQVTM and CDR2 ANQGSEA. Between the trimmed V and J ends, which lost 2 bases and 3 bases, there was a span of 11 bases. The CDR3 covers 13 residues. The CDR3 DNA sequence: TGCAGCGTTGAATTAGGACGGTTCTACGAGCAGTACTTC. Translation: CSVELGRFYEQYF.

The rearrangement joins TRBV28 to TRBJ1-5, with D possibly being TRBD1 (6 bases). The CDR3 consists of 17 residues. The V and J ends lost 6 bases and 5 bases respectively, with 23 bases between them. The germline CDR1 and CDR2 sequences are MDHEN and SYDVKM. As DNA, the CDR3 is TGTGCCAGCAGGGCTATTACAGGGTTTAGTCCCTATCAGCCCCAGCATTTT. This encodes CASRAITGFSPYQPQHF.

This chain links TRBV7-2 with TRBJ2-1; 13 nucleotides agree with TRBD2. The V and J ends lost 5 bases and 8 bases, in that order; junction bases with no gene match: 6. CDR1 and CDR2 (germline): SGHTA, FQGNSA. The CDR3 spans 15 residues. The CDR3 DNA follows: TGTGCCAGCAGCCCGGGACTAGCGGGAATTTATGAGCAGTTCTTC. Translated, it gives CASSPGLAGIYEQFF. Full variable domain (missing parts from reference TRBV7-2 and TRBJ2-1): GAGVSQSPSNKVTEKGKDVELRCDPISGHTALYWYRQSLGQGLEFLIYFQGNSAPDKSGLPSDRFSAERTGGSVSTLTIQRTQQEDSAVYLCASSPGLAGIYEQFFGPGTRLTVL.

Turning to this clone: The sample holds other DNA sequences that translate to the same CDR3. The chain couples TRBV4-2 to TRBJ2-3; no firm D call. Germline V gene lookup returns CDR1 LGHNA and CDR2 YNFKEQ. The CDR3 totals 13 residues. Trimming took 5 bases from V and 0 from J, leaving 6 bases between them. CDR3 sequence reads: CASSRASTDTQYF. CDR3 sequence (DNA): TGTGCCAGCAGCAGGGCTAGCACAGATACGCAGTATTTT.

On this clone itself: Other DNA sequences within the sample encode an identical CDR3. J is TRBJ2-1 and V is TRBV27, with 13 bases that match TRBD2. The CDR3 has 15 amino acids. Losses at the gene ends were 4 bases for V and 4 bases for J; bases not matched to a gene: 1. The germline V gene encodes CDR1 MNHEY and CDR2 SMNVEV (reference sequence). The CDR3 DNA sequence: TGTGCCAGCAGTTCGGGACTAGCGGGGTACAATGAGCAGTTCTTC. This encodes CASSSGLAGYNEQFF.

The genes are TRBV29-1 and TRBJ1-2; D is uncertain. The CDR3 totals 14 residues. Germline V gives CDR1 SQVTM, CDR2 ANQGSEA. Trimming removed 3 bases from V and 0 bases from J, with 11 bases in between. The DNA for the CDR3 is TGCAGCGTTGATTTAGCTCGAACTAACTATGGCTACACCTTC. Translated, it gives CSVDLARTNYGYTF.

The V and J genes are TRBV7-3 and TRBJ2-1; the match to TRBD2 covers 7 bases. The CDR3 runs to 13 residues. Per the germline V gene, CDR1 is SGHTA and CDR2 is FQGTGA. The J segment lost 5 bases and the V segment lost 6 bases, leaving 4 bases of the junction unmatched. CDR3 nucleotides: TGTGCCAGCAGTAATCTAGCGGACAATGAGCAGTTCTTC. This sequence encodes CASSNLADNEQFF.

The gene calls are TRBV5-1 and TRBJ2-5; 8 bases agree with TRBD2. The CDR3 is 14 amino acids. Germline lookup yields CDR1 SGHRS and CDR2 YFSETQ. V lost 4 bases to trimming and J lost 5 bases; unmatched junction nucleotides: 7. The CDR3 here is CASSGGPGGETQYF. The CDR3, as DNA: TGCGCCAGCAGCGGGGGACCGGGAGGGGAGACCCAGTACTTC. Full variable domain (missing parts from reference TRBV5-1 and TRBJ2-5): KAGVTQTPRYLIKTRGQQVTLSCSPISGHRSVSWYQQTPGQGLQFLFEYFSETQRNKGNFPGRFSGRQFSNSRSEMNVSTLELGDSALYLCASSGGPGGETQYFGPGTRLLVL.

The J gene is TRBJ2-1, the V gene TRBV6-6; the D gene is possibly TRBD2 (5 bases). The V and J ends lost 5 bases and 7 bases respectively, with 18 bases between them. The CDR3 loop spans 15 amino acids. Germline V gives CDR1 MNHNY, CDR2 SVGAGI (reference sequence). The CDR3 sequence: CASSPWGVFGNEQFF. DNA for the CDR3: TGTGCCAGCAGTCCCTGGGGAGTGTTTGGAAATGAGCAGTTCTTC.

The chain has TRBV27 and TRBJ1-2; possibly TRBD1 for D (6 bases). Trimming pared 5 bases from V and 6 bases from J, leaving 16 bases between. The germline gives CDR1 MNHEY, CDR2 SMNVEV (reference sequence). The CDR3 extends over 14 amino acids. The CDR3 protein is CASSPNRVPNGYTF. Written as DNA, the CDR3 is TGTGCCAGCAGTCCCAACAGGGTCCCTAATGGCTACACCTTC.

Here the CDR3 reads CASSLRQGAAAYF. The CDR3 DNA follows: TGTGCCAGCAGTTTGAGGCAGGGGGCGGCTGCGTACTTC. The chain employs TRBV28 and TRBJ2-7; 8 positions agree with TRBD1. The ends lost 3 bases at V and 12 bases at J; junction bases unmatched: 10. The CDR3 extends over 13 amino acids. Germline assignment: CDR1 MDHEN and CDR2 SYDVKM.

V usage is TRBV5-1 and J usage is TRBJ2-7; 8 bases are shared with TRBD1. The germline V gene has CDR1 SGHRS and CDR2 YFSETQ. Losses at the gene ends were 3 bases for V and 7 bases for J; bases not matched to a gene: 9. The CDR3 runs to 14 residues. CDR3 DNA sequence: TGCGCCAGCAGCTGGGACGGGACAGGAGGGGAGCAGTACTTC. Amino acid sequence: CASSWDGTGGEQYF.